This record concerns one TCR beta chain sequence. The data were taken from a study of control samples from healthy donors and cancer patients. Only in-frame clones appear in the TCRdb table, and some are missing; sequencing was by immunoSEQ multiplex PCR. The table has over 150,000 clones, about 94% seen once. The germline V and J ends were trimmed by 3 bases and 0 bases, with 13 bases remaining between them. This CDR3 has 16 amino acids. Germline CDR1 and CDR2: MGHRA and YSYEKL. This chain joins TRBV4-1 and TRBJ2-3; no reliable D call. Sequenced sample: PBMCs. This clonotype was obtained from a man in his 60s with colorectal cancer. Here the CDR3 DNA reads TGCGCCAGCAGCCACGCGCAGACGGGTAGCACAGATACGCAGTATTTT. This encodes CASSHAQTGSTDTQYF.